The 32 T cell receptor beta chains in this list originate from one sample, sequenced in a study of OX40 agonist ivuxolimab in advanced cancers. TCRdb's table, derived via immunoSEQ multiplex PCR, lists solely in-frame clones and lacks some. The sample yields 50,000 to 65,000 clones, about 90% seen once. The sample was CD4+ or CD8+ T cells sorted from blood, taken in a trial of the OX40 agonist ivuxolimab. These receptors were obtained from an adult with an advanced solid tumor such as melanoma, head and neck, liver or kidney cancer.

This clone was found a few times. The chain combines TRBV2 with TRBJ1-3, with D uncertain. Germline V gene lookup returns CDR1 SNHLY and CDR2 FYNNEI. V lost 7 bases and J 4 bases, leaving 5 bases between the germline ends. CDR3 length: 11 residues. The CDR3 here is CASTGGNTIYF. In DNA form, the CDR3 reads TGTGCCAGCACGGGCGGAAACACCATATATTTT.

The gene calls are TRBV18 and TRBJ2-1, with D perhaps matching TRBD2 (5 bases). This CDR3 contains 14 residues. The V end was cut by 3 bases, the J end by 4 bases, with 10 bases between. The germline CDR1 and CDR2 sequences are KGHSH and LQKENI. The CDR3 sequence: CASSPGLDYNEQFF. CDR3 DNA sequence: TGTGCCAGCTCACCTGGACTCGATTACAATGAGCAGTTCTTC. Using reference TRBV18 and TRBJ2-1 for the parts outside the CDR3, the full variable domain is NAGVMQNPRHLVRRRGQEARLRCSPMKGHSHVYWYRQLPEEGLKFMVYLQKENIIDESGMPKERFSAEFPKEGPSILRIQQVVRGDSAAYFCASSPGLDYNEQFFGPGTRLTVL.

This chain links TRBV5-8 with TRBJ1-4; D call uncertain. Germline V gives CDR1 SGHTS, CDR2 YDEGEE. The CDR3 extends over 16 amino acids. The V gene lost 3 bases and the J gene lost 0 bases, with 12 bases spanning the gap. This CDR3 reads CASSWGRATTNEKLFF. In nucleotides, the CDR3 is TGTGCCAGCAGCTGGGGTAGGGCAACAACTAATGAAAAACTGTTTTTT. The full variable domain, its missing parts supplied by reference TRBV5-8 and TRBJ1-4, is EAGVTQSPTHLIKTRGQQATLRCSPISGHTSVYWYQQALGLGLQFLLWYDEGEERNRGNFPPRFSGRQFPNYSSELNVNALELEDSALYLCASSWGRATTNEKLFFGSGTQLSVL.

This chain joins TRBV6-6 and TRBJ1-6; D remains unclear. Germline V gene data show CDR1 as MNHNY and CDR2 as SVGAGI (reference sequence). Trimming cost V 6 bases and J 8 bases, with 8 bases left between them. The CDR3 consists of 12 residues. The CDR3 DNA reads TGTGCCAGCAGCGACGGGTATTCACCCCTCCACTTT. As protein: CASSDGYSPLHF.

J is TRBJ2-5 and V is TRBV29-1; 10 bases map to TRBD1. V lost 6 bases and J lost 5; bases outside the gene matches: 12. The CDR3 length is 15 residues. The V gene's germline CDR1 is SQVTM and CDR2 ANQGSEA. CDR3 region: CSVAPGTGDHETQYF. The DNA of the CDR3 is TGCAGCGTCGCCCCCGGGACAGGGGATCATGAGACCCAGTACTTC.

V is TRBV6-1 and J is TRBJ2-3; D may correspond to TRBD1 or TRBD2 (6 bases each). Germline-derived CDR1 and CDR2 are MNHNS and SASEGT. This CDR3 is 15 amino acids long. V was trimmed by 2 bases and J by 5 bases, leaving 14 bases between them. The CDR3 coding sequence is TGTGCCAGCAGTGAACAGGGGTGGGGAGGAGATACGCAGTATTTT. Protein product: CASSEQGWGGDTQYF.

This chain uses TRBV4-2 with TRBJ2-1; D perhaps matches TRBD2 (6 bases). The CDR3 is 14 residues long. The V end lost 1 base, the J end lost 8 bases, and 12 bases lay between the germline ends. Germline V gene sequence: CDR1 LGHNA, CDR2 YNFKEQ. CDR3 sequence reads: CASSQAGSADEQFF. The CDR3 DNA reads TGTGCCAGCAGCCAAGCCGGGAGTGCAGATGAGCAGTTCTTC.

The chain recombines TRBV18 with TRBJ2-2; 10 bases agree with TRBD2. The germline V gene encodes CDR1 KGHSH and CDR2 LQKENI. The CDR3 has 20 residues. With 4 bases clipped from V and 0 bases from J, the junction kept 14 bases outside the gene matches. The CDR3 nucleotides are TGTGCCAGCTCACTCTATAGACTAGCGGGCGGGAGCTCGAACACCGGGGAGCTGTTTTTT. Its protein product is CASSLYRLAGGSSNTGELFF.

The rearrangement uses TRBV5-4 and TRBJ2-7; 8 positions match TRBD2. The J segment lost 4 bases and the V segment lost 4 bases, leaving 10 bases of the junction unmatched. The germline CDR1 and CDR2 sequences are SGHNT and YYREEE (reference sequence). CDR3 length: 15 amino acids. The CDR3 DNA follows: TGTGCCAGCAGCGTGGAAACTAGCGGAAAGTACGAGCAGTACTTC. It encodes CASSVETSGKYEQYF.

This sequence joins TRBV29-1 and TRBJ1-2, with 8 nucleotides matching TRBD1. CDR3 length: 11 amino acids. Trimming at V came to 7 bases and at J to 4 bases, leaving 2 bases not matched to a gene. CDR1 is SQVTM and CDR2 is ANQGSEA in the germline V gene. In DNA, the CDR3 is TGCAGCGCAGGGACAGGCTATGGCTACACCTTC. Translating gives CSAGTGYGYTF.

The rearrangement joins TRBV2 to TRBJ1-1, with 9 bases matching TRBD1. V lost 6 bases, J lost 5 bases, and 7 bases stayed unmatched. This CDR3 comprises 14 residues. The germline gives CDR1 SNHLY, CDR2 FYNNEI. CDR3 residues: CASRGTGGRTEAFF. CDR3 sequence (DNA): TGTGCCAGCAGAGGTACAGGGGGCAGGACTGAAGCTTTCTTT.

The genes are TRBV7-9 and TRBJ2-5; 7 nucleotides match TRBD1. Germline V gene data show CDR1 as SEHNR and CDR2 as FQNEAQ (reference sequence). The CDR3 has 12 residues. Trimming took 8 bases from V and 4 from J; bases not matched to a gene: 4. The CDR3 DNA reads as TGTGCCAGCGGGACAGTCGGAGAGACCCAGTACTTC. Translated: CASGTVGETQYF. Looking up the rest from reference TRBV7-9 and TRBJ2-5 gives the full variable domain: DTGVSQNPRHKITKRGQNVTFRCDPISEHNRLYWYRQTLGQGPEFLTYFQNEAQLEKSRLLSDRFSAERPKGSFSTLEIQRTEQGDSAMYLCASGTVGETQYFGPGTRLLVL.

This clone was seen a handful of times. The chain employs TRBV5-1 and TRBJ1-1; a weak D match, TRBD1 (6 bases). The CDR3 is 19 residues long. With 4 bases removed from V and 4 bases from J, the gap between germline ends came to 29 bases. Germline CDR1 is SGHRS and CDR2 is YFSETQ. The CDR3 reads CASSLGYLEGGSGTTEAFF. CDR3 coding DNA: TGCGCCAGCAGCCTGGGGTACTTAGAAGGGGGTTCGGGGACCACTGAAGCTTTCTTT.

The chain has TRBV7-9 and TRBJ1-1; D gene uncertain. The CDR3 consists of 16 residues. V dropped 5 bases and J dropped 10 bases, with 26 bases sitting between them. CDR1 and CDR2 (germline): SEHNR, FQNEAQ (reference sequence). Here the CDR3 reads CASSLDGSAPEPGAFF. The CDR3 nucleotides read TGTGCCAGCAGCCTAGACGGAAGCGCACCGGAACCTGGAGCTTTCTTT.

The V and J genes are TRBV29-1 and TRBJ1-2, with 7 nucleotides matching TRBD1. Unmatched junction bases numbered 3, after V lost 3 bases and J lost 2 bases. CDR3 size: 13 residues. The germline V gene has CDR1 SQVTM and CDR2 ANQGSEA. DNA for the CDR3: TGCAGCGTTGAGCTGACAGGGAACTATGGCTACACCTTC. Translated, it gives CSVELTGNYGYTF.

The rearrangement joins TRBV7-2 to TRBJ2-1, with TRBD2 identical over 13 bases. Unmatched junction bases numbered 7, after V lost 1 base and J lost 10 bases. CDR1 and CDR2 (germline): SGHTA, FQGNSA. This CDR3 is 16 amino acids long. CDR3 sequence (DNA): TGTGCCAGCAGCTTAGGACTAGCGGGGGGACAGGGGGAGCAGTTCTTC. This codes for CASSLGLAGGQGEQFF.

The chain joins TRBV5-1 to TRBJ1-2; no clear D gene. Trimming left V 3 bases short and J 3 bases short, with 3 bases between. CDR1 is SGHRS, CDR2 YFSETQ, per germline. There are 11 residues in the CDR3. The CDR3 protein is CASSSHYGYTF. CDR3 sequence (DNA): TGCGCCAGCAGCTCACACTATGGCTACACCTTC.

The V gene is TRBV18, the J gene TRBJ1-1; 8 nucleotides match TRBD1. Germline loops: CDR1 KGHSH, CDR2 LQKENI. V lost 3 bases to trimming and J lost 7 bases; unmatched junction nucleotides: 4. This CDR3 region has 13 residues. CDR3 sequence (DNA): TGTGCCAGCTCACCCAGGGGGCTTGGTGAAGCTTTCTTT. As protein: CASSPRGLGEAFF.

The chain employs TRBV5-5 and TRBJ2-7, with D possibly being TRBD1 (5 bases). The CDR3 contains 15 residues. Trimming left V 4 bases short and J 4 bases short, with 18 bases between. Germline assignment: CDR1 SGHKS and CDR2 YYEKEE (reference sequence). The CDR3 nucleotides are TGTGCCAGCAGCCTGGGATGGCGGACACAGTACGAGCAGTACTTC. Residues: CASSLGWRTQYEQYF.

The sample holds one count of this clone. The chain uses TRBV4-3 and TRBJ1-2, with D possibly being TRBD1 (5 bases). V was clipped by 0 bases and J by 2 bases, with 7 bases between them. The germline gives CDR1 LGHNA, CDR2 YSLEER. This CDR3 is built from 14 residues. Here the CDR3 reads CASSQDPGNYGYTF. The CDR3 DNA reads TGCGCCAGCAGCCAAGACCCAGGGAACTATGGCTACACCTTC.

The genes are TRBV7-2 and TRBJ2-2; D gene unclear. This CDR3 contains 14 residues. Looked up from germline, CDR1 is SGHTA and CDR2 is FQGNSA. V lost 3 bases and J lost 2, with 7 bases in between. CDR3 coding DNA: TGTGCCAGCAGCTTCGTCACCAACACCGGGGAGCTGTTTTTT. Translated: CASSFVTNTGELFF.

The chain carries TRBV7-2 and TRBJ2-5, with D unresolved. V was clipped by 2 bases and J by 11 bases, with 9 bases between them. CDR1 is SGHTA and CDR2 is FQGNSA in the germline V gene. This CDR3 is 11 amino acids long. As DNA, the CDR3 is TGTGCCAGCAGCTTAAGTAACTCACAGTACTTC. Encoded protein: CASSLSNSQYF.

The count of this clone is one. V is TRBV28 and J is TRBJ1-4, with D possibly being TRBD1 (5 bases). This CDR3 region has 15 residues. Looked up from germline, CDR1 is MDHEN and CDR2 is SYDVKM. Trimming cost V 6 bases and J 5 bases, with 16 bases left between them. CDR3 in DNA: TGTGCCAGCAGCTGGGGGACGCGGAAAAATGAAAAACTGTTTTTT. This gives the protein CASSWGTRKNEKLFF.

V usage is TRBV28 and J usage is TRBJ2-5; the D is unclear. Trimming removed 3 bases from V and 4 bases from J, with 3 bases in between. The CDR3 has 11 amino acids. Looked up from germline, CDR1 is MDHEN and CDR2 is SYDVKM. The CDR3 DNA sequence: TGTGCCAGCAGTTTGGGAGAGACCCAGTACTTC. This translates into CASSLGETQYF. Filled out from reference TRBV28 and TRBJ2-5, the complete variable domain reads DVKVTQSSRYLVKRTGEKVFLECVQDMDHENMFWYRQDPGLGLRLIYFSYDVKMKEKGDIPEGYSVSREKKERFSLILESASTNQTSMYLCASSLGETQYFGPGTRLLVL.

The V and J genes are TRBV6-5 and TRBJ2-7; no definite D call. The CDR3 is 12 residues long. In germline, CDR1 is MNHEY, CDR2 SVGAGI. V lost 7 bases and J lost 5, with 12 bases in between. In nucleotides, the CDR3 is TGTGCCAGCAAAAGGTCTTTGGACGAGCAGTACTTC. Translation: CASKRSLDEQYF.

This rearrangement joins TRBV6-6 to TRBJ1-2, with unresolved D. CDR3 length equals 11 residues. Germline values: CDR1 MNHNY, CDR2 SVGAGI (reference sequence). V gave up 2 bases and J gave up 6 bases, with 4 bases separating them. The CDR3 DNA sequence: TGTGCCAGCAGTTACATTAATGGCTACACCTTC. Its translation is CASSYINGYTF.

Comment on this clone: At one boundary the junction diverges from the germline segment, which might be a read error. V is TRBV23-1 and J is TRBJ1-2, with 8 positions matching TRBD1. TRBV23-1 carries the ORF label, with uncertain function. The CDR3 is 12 residues long. CDR3 sequence reads: CASSSIRGQDFF. CDR3 bases: TGCGCCAGCAGTTCAATCCGGGGACAGGACTTCTTC.

The V and J genes are TRBV7-2 and TRBJ2-3; D may be TRBD2 (5 bases). V dropped 4 bases and J dropped 2 bases, with 10 bases sitting between them. Germline V lookup: CDR1 SGHTA, CDR2 FQGNSA. The CDR3 spans 14 residues. The CDR3 here is CASSSSRDTDTQYF. The DNA for the CDR3 is TGTGCCAGCAGCTCGTCTCGGGACACAGATACGCAGTATTTT.

This clone was recorded only once. The J gene is TRBJ1-1, the V gene TRBV14; D not certain. V lost 5 bases, J lost 2 bases, and 6 bases lay in between. CDR1 and CDR2 (germline): SGHDN, FVKESK. This CDR3 contains 12 residues. CDR3 in amino acids: CASSSFNTEAFF. CDR3 nucleotide sequence: TGTGCCAGCAGCTCATTTAACACTGAAGCTTTCTTT.

This clone was recorded a few times. The V and J genes are TRBV6-1 and TRBJ1-2; 7 bases match TRBD1. Germline-derived CDR1 and CDR2 are MNHNS and SASEGT. Trimming took 4 bases from V and 7 from J; bases not matched to a gene: 3. This CDR3 comprises 12 residues. The CDR3 bases are TGTGCCAGCAGTGGCAACAGGGGTGGCTACACCTTC. It yields the protein CASSGNRGGYTF.

The count of this clone is one. The chain has TRBV27 and TRBJ1-1; D not resolved. From germline, CDR1 is MNHEY and CDR2 SMNVEV (reference sequence). This CDR3 has 13 amino acids. The ends were cut back, 4 bases at V and 6 bases at J, with 12 bases in the middle. This chain's CDR3 is CASSSPGVAEAFF. Written as DNA, the CDR3 is TGTGCCAGCAGTTCGCCTGGGGTCGCTGAAGCTTTCTTT.

The chain joins TRBV27 to TRBJ2-7; 8 bases line up with TRBD1. The junction had 10 bases not matched to a gene; V was cut back by 6 bases and J by 3 bases. In germline, CDR1 is MNHEY, CDR2 SMNVEV (reference sequence). There are 15 residues in the CDR3. The DNA of the CDR3 is TGTGCCAGCAGCACCCGGGACAGGACTGACTACGAGCAGTACTTC. This encodes CASSTRDRTDYEQYF.